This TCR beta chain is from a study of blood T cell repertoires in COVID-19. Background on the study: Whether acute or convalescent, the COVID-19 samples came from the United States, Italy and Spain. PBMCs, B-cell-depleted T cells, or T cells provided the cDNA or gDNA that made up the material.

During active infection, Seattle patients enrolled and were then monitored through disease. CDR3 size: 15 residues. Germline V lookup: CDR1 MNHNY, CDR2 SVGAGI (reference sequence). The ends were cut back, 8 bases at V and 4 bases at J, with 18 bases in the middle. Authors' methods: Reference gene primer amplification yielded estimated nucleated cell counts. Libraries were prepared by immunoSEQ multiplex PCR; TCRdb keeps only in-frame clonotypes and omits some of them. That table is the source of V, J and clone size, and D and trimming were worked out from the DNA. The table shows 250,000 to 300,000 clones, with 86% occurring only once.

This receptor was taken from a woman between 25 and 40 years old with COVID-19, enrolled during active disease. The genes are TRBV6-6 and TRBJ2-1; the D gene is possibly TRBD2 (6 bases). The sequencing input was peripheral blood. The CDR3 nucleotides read TGTGCCAGCGTACTCGGGGCGGGGCGGTACAATGAGCAGTTCTTC. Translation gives CASVLGAGRYNEQFF.